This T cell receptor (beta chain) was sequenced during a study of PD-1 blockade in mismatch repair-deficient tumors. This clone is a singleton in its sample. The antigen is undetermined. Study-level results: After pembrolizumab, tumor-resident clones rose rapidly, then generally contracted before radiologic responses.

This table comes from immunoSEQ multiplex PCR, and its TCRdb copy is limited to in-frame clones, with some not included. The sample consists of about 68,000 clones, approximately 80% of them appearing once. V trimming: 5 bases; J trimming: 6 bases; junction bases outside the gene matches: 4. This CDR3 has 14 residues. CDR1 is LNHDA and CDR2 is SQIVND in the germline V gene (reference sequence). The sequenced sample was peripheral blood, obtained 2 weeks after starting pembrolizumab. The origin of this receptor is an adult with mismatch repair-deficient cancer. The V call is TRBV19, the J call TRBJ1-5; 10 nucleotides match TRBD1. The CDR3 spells CASSVRTGGQPQHF. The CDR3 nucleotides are TGTGCCAGTAGTGTAAGGACAGGGGGTCAGCCCCAGCATTTT.